The 11 T cell receptor beta chains reported below all come from one sample, sequenced in a study of cytomegalovirus exposure and HLA in healthy donors. A multiplex PCR was run with 60 Vbeta primers and 13 Jbeta primers. Method: immunoSEQ multiplex PCR; TCRdb's copy keeps in-frame clones and lacks some. The sample has under 150,000 clones; about 85% are singletons. The sample comprised PBMCs. These receptors were collected from a boy aged 5-17 years in good health and CMV-seronegative.

Of note for this clone: In the same sample, other DNA sequences code for this CDR3. The chain couples TRBV19 to TRBJ1-5, with 8 bases matching TRBD1. Germline V CDR1 and CDR2: LNHDA, SQIVND (reference sequence). The length of the CDR3 is 16 residues. With V trimmed by 5 bases and J by 0 bases, 6 bases remained unmatched. CDR3 in amino acids: CASSPRQGNSNQPQHF. The CDR3 DNA sequence: TGTGCCAGTAGTCCACGACAGGGGAATAGCAATCAGCCCCAGCATTTT.

Only a few counts were recorded for this clone. The chain couples TRBV30 to TRBJ2-5; TRBD2 aligns across 12 bases. Germline trimming cut 7 bases from V and 5 bases from J; bases unmatched to any gene: 8. Germline V gene lookup returns CDR1 GTSNPN and CDR2 SVGIG (reference sequence). The CDR3 covers 14 residues. Here the CDR3 DNA reads TGTGCCTCCCACATGACTAGCGGGAGCGAGACCCAGTACTTC. Residues: CASHMTSGSETQYF.

V and J are TRBV2 and TRBJ1-6; possibly TRBD1 for D (6 bases). The CDR3 is 14 residues long. V shed 3 bases and J shed 7 bases, with 10 bases lying between them. Germline loops: CDR1 SNHLY, CDR2 FYNNEI. The CDR3: CASSEGQGNSPLHF. The CDR3 coding sequence is TGTGCCAGCAGTGAGGGGCAGGGGAATTCACCCCTCCACTTT.

The chain links TRBV4-3 to TRBJ2-1, with D maybe TRBD1 (5 bases). V dropped 0 bases and J dropped 0 bases, with 12 bases sitting between them. Germline assignment: CDR1 LGHNA and CDR2 YSLEER. The CDR3 loop spans 17 amino acids. The CDR3 region is CASSQDSRQSSYNEQFF. In nucleotides, the CDR3 is TGCGCCAGCAGCCAAGATTCACGACAGAGCTCCTACAATGAGCAGTTCTTC.

To note about this clone: One end of the junction does not line up with germline, which may come from a read error. This chain links TRBV7-7 with TRBJ2-5; D might be TRBD1 (5 bases). This CDR3 has 13 amino acids. CDR1 and CDR2 from the germline V gene are SSHAT and FNYEAQ (reference sequence). The CDR3 nucleotides read TGTGCTAGCAGCTTGACAGCTCAAGAGACCCAGTACTTC. Translation gives CASSLTAQETQYF. Full variable domain (rest looked up from reference TRBV7-7 and TRBJ2-5): GAGVSQSPRYKVTKRGQDVTLRCDPISSHATLYWYQQALGQGPEFLTYFNYEAQPDKSGLPSDRFSAERPEGSISTLTIQRTEQRDSAMYRCASSLTAQETQYFGPGTRLLVL.

V usage is TRBV29-1 and J usage is TRBJ1-5, with TRBD1 identical over 7 bases. The V and J ends lost 7 bases and 5 bases, in that order; junction bases with no gene match: 8. Germline V lookup: CDR1 SQVTM, CDR2 ANQGSEA. The CDR3 loop spans 13 amino acids. DNA for the CDR3: TGCAGCGCCAGCACAACAGGGGATCAGCCCCAGCATTTT. Amino acid sequence: CSASTTGDQPQHF.

Only a few counts were recorded for this clone. The chain links TRBV7-9 to TRBJ1-2; D is perhaps TRBD1 (5 bases). Germline V gene lookup returns CDR1 SEHNR and CDR2 FQNEAQ (reference sequence). Trimming cost V 7 bases and J 3 bases, with 15 bases left between them. This CDR3 spans 14 amino acids. In nucleotides, the CDR3 is TGTGCCAGCATCAACAAAGCGGGGGACTATGGCTACACCTTC. This encodes CASINKAGDYGYTF. The whole variable domain, remainder taken from reference TRBV7-9 and TRBJ1-2, is DTGVSQNPRHKITKRGQNVTFRCDPISEHNRLYWYRQTLGQGPEFLTYFQNEAQLEKSRLLSDRFSAERPKGSFSTLEIQRTEQGDSAMYLCASINKAGDYGYTFGSGTRLTVV.

This chain connects TRBV7-9 to TRBJ1-4, with D tentatively TRBD1 (6 bases). The germline gives CDR1 SEHNR, CDR2 FQNEAQ (reference sequence). The ends were cut back, 8 bases at V and 0 bases at J, with 16 bases in the middle. The CDR3 contains 16 residues. CDR3 DNA sequence: TGTGCCAGCGGGTACCAGGGGCGAGCAACTAATGAAAAACTGTTTTTT. Translating gives CASGYQGRATNEKLFF.

The genes are TRBV27 and TRBJ2-1, with 12 bases aligning to TRBD2. Trimming cost V 5 bases and J 7 bases; bases outside gene matches: 3. Per germline, CDR1 MNHEY and CDR2 SMNVEV (reference sequence). The CDR3 sequence is 14 residues long. The CDR3 spells CASSRTSGVNEQFF. The CDR3 DNA sequence: TGTGCCAGCAGTAGGACTAGCGGGGTAAATGAGCAGTTCTTC.

This chain uses TRBV25-1 with TRBJ2-2, with 12 bases identical to TRBD2. This CDR3 has 16 residues. V lost 5 bases to trimming and J lost 3 bases; unmatched junction nucleotides: 4. Germline V lookup: CDR1 MGHDK, CDR2 SYGVNS. CDR3 coding DNA: TGTGCCAGCAGTCTTCTAGCGGGAGGGTACACCGGGGAGCTGTTTTTT. This codes for CASSLLAGGYTGELFF.

The chain carries TRBV7-9 and TRBJ2-1, with 7 bases that match TRBD2. This CDR3 comprises 13 residues. The germline gives CDR1 SEHNR, CDR2 FQNEAQ (reference sequence). V lost 4 bases to trimming and J lost 6 bases; unmatched junction nucleotides: 3. The CDR3 region has the DNA TGTGCCAGCAGCTCGTCTAGCGGCAATGAGCAGTTCTTC. Encoded protein: CASSSSSGNEQFF. Supplemented by reference TRBV7-9 and TRBJ2-1, the full variable domain reads DTGVSQNPRHKITKRGQNVTFRCDPISEHNRLYWYRQTLGQGPEFLTYFQNEAQLEKSRLLSDRFSAERPKGSFSTLEIQRTEQGDSAMYLCASSSSSGNEQFFGPGTRLTVL.